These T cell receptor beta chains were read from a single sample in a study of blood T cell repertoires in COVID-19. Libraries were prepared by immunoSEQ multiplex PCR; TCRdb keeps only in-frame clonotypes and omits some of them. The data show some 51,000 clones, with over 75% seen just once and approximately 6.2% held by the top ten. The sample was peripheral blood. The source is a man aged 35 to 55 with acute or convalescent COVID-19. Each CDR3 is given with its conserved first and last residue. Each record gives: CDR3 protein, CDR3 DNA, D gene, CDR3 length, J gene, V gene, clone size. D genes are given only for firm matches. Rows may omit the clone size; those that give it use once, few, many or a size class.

cdr3_aa: CASSFWSSSYNEQFF; cdr3_nt: TGTGCCAGCAGCTTCTGGTCGAGCTCCTACAATGAGCAGTTCTTC; d_call: -; cdr3_length: 15; j_call: TRBJ2-1; v_call: TRBV5-6; clone_size: -
cdr3_aa: CASSYDAGTEAFF; cdr3_nt: TGTGCCAGTAGTTACGACGCGGGAACTGAAGCTTTCTTT; d_call: -; cdr3_length: 13; j_call: TRBJ1-1; v_call: TRBV19; clone_size: -
cdr3_aa: CASSEGQARYSNQPQHF; cdr3_nt: TGTGCCAGCAGTGAAGGACAGGCTCGTTATAGCAATCAGCCCCAGCATTTT; d_call: -; cdr3_length: 17; j_call: TRBJ1-5; v_call: TRBV2; clone_size: -
cdr3_aa: CASSLDRGREQFF; cdr3_nt: TGTGCCAGCAGCTTGGACCGAGGTCGGGAGCAGTTCTTC; d_call: -; cdr3_length: 13; j_call: TRBJ2-1; v_call: TRBV5-4; clone_size: -
cdr3_aa: CAWSKEGYTF; cdr3_nt: TGTGCCTGGAGTAAAGAGGGCTACACCTTC; d_call: -; cdr3_length: 10; j_call: TRBJ1-2; v_call: TRBV30; clone_size: -
cdr3_aa: CASSTPTGRNTGELFF; cdr3_nt: TGTGCCAGCAGTACCCCGACAGGTCGGAACACCGGGGAGCTGTTTTTT; d_call: -; cdr3_length: 16; j_call: TRBJ2-2; v_call: TRBV6-2/TRBV6-3; clone_size: -
cdr3_aa: CASSATGIRETQYF; cdr3_nt: TGTGCCAGCAGCGCGACAGGGATACGGGAGACCCAGTACTTC; d_call: TRBD1; cdr3_length: 14; j_call: TRBJ2-5; v_call: TRBV7-3; clone_size: -
cdr3_aa: CASSPAGTPNQPQHF; cdr3_nt: TGTGCCAGCAGTCCAGCCGGGACACCGAATCAGCCCCAGCATTTT; d_call: -; cdr3_length: 15; j_call: TRBJ1-5; v_call: TRBV6-2/TRBV6-3; clone_size: -
cdr3_aa: CASRGQSGNTIYF; cdr3_nt: TGTGCCAGCCGTGGGCAGTCTGGAAACACCATATATTTT; d_call: -; cdr3_length: 13; j_call: TRBJ1-3; v_call: TRBV28; clone_size: -
cdr3_aa: CASSPSRQGYQPQHF; cdr3_nt: TGTGCCAGCAGTCCCTCGCGGCAGGGGTACCAGCCCCAGCATTTT; d_call: -; cdr3_length: 15; j_call: TRBJ1-5; v_call: TRBV28; clone_size: -
cdr3_aa: CASSKAHSGDPQETQYF; cdr3_nt: TGTGCCAGCAGCAAAGCACATTCGGGAGACCCTCAAGAGACCCAGTACTTC; d_call: -; cdr3_length: 17; j_call: TRBJ2-5; v_call: TRBV21-1; clone_size: -
cdr3_aa: CATNPIAGDGHEQFF; cdr3_nt: TGTGCCACTAACCCTATAGCGGGAGATGGCCATGAGCAGTTCTTC; d_call: TRBD2; cdr3_length: 15; j_call: TRBJ2-1; v_call: TRBV10-3; clone_size: -
cdr3_aa: CASSRESMNTEAFF; cdr3_nt: TGTGCCAGCAGCCGGGAGAGCATGAACACTGAAGCTTTCTTT; d_call: -; cdr3_length: 14; j_call: TRBJ1-1; v_call: TRBV5-4; clone_size: -
cdr3_aa: CASKQGSPNEKLFF; cdr3_nt: TGTGCCAGCAAGCAAGGGAGTCCTAATGAAAAACTGTTTTTT; d_call: -; cdr3_length: 14; j_call: TRBJ1-4; v_call: TRBV2; clone_size: -
cdr3_aa: CASSPGLAGPYEQYF; cdr3_nt: TGCGCCAGCAGCCCGGGACTAGCGGGACCCTACGAGCAGTACTTC; d_call: TRBD2; cdr3_length: 15; j_call: TRBJ2-7; v_call: TRBV5-1; clone_size: -
cdr3_aa: CAWSDRGREQYF; cdr3_nt: TGTGCCTGGAGCGACCGAGGGAGGGAGCAGTACTTC; d_call: -; cdr3_length: 12; j_call: TRBJ2-7; v_call: TRBV30; clone_size: -
cdr3_aa: CASSDGTSGNEQFF; cdr3_nt: TGTGCCAGCAGTGACGGGACTAGCGGGAATGAGCAGTTCTTC; d_call: TRBD2; cdr3_length: 14; j_call: TRBJ2-1; v_call: TRBV6-4; clone_size: -
cdr3_aa: CASSPGRVYNSPLHF; cdr3_nt: TGTGCCAGCAGCCCGGGGAGGGTATATAATTCACCCCTCCACTTT; d_call: -; cdr3_length: 15; j_call: TRBJ1-6; v_call: TRBV14; clone_size: -
cdr3_aa: CASGLVQGLGVSTDTQYF; cdr3_nt: TGTGCTAGTGGTTTGGTACAGGGTCTCGGGGTTAGCACAGATACGCAGTATTTT; d_call: -; cdr3_length: 18; j_call: TRBJ2-3; v_call: TRBV12-5; clone_size: -
cdr3_aa: CASTRQSFGNTIYF; cdr3_nt: TGTGCCAGCACTCGACAGTCCTTTGGAAACACCATATATTTT; d_call: -; cdr3_length: 14; j_call: TRBJ1-3; v_call: TRBV3-1/TRBV3-2; clone_size: -
cdr3_aa: CASSSSGSLEQYF; cdr3_nt: TGTGCCAGCAGTTCTAGCGGGAGCCTCGAGCAGTACTTC; d_call: TRBD2; cdr3_length: 13; j_call: TRBJ2-7; v_call: TRBV28; clone_size: -
cdr3_aa: CASSHQADSSYIDYEQYF; cdr3_nt: TGTGCCAGCAGTCACCAAGCGGATAGCAGCTATATAGACTACGAGCAGTACTTC; d_call: -; cdr3_length: 18; j_call: TRBJ2-7; v_call: TRBV6-2/TRBV6-3; clone_size: -
cdr3_aa: CASKGASGSRTNTGELFF; cdr3_nt: TGTGCCTCAAAAGGGGCTAGCGGGAGTCGGACGAACACCGGGGAGCTGTTTTTT; d_call: TRBD2; cdr3_length: 18; j_call: TRBJ2-2; v_call: TRBV19; clone_size: -
cdr3_aa: CASSIELNLAGVADTQYF; cdr3_nt: TGTGCCAGTAGTATAGAGCTGAATCTAGCGGGAGTGGCAGATACGCAGTATTTT; d_call: TRBD2; cdr3_length: 18; j_call: TRBJ2-3; v_call: TRBV19; clone_size: -
cdr3_aa: CASSELAGDTGELFF; cdr3_nt: TGCGCCAGCAGTGAGTTAGCGGGAGACACCGGGGAGCTGTTTTTT; d_call: TRBD2; cdr3_length: 15; j_call: TRBJ2-2; v_call: TRBV10-1; clone_size: -
cdr3_aa: CATSVAGGTGELFF; cdr3_nt: TGTGCCACCAGTGTAGCGGGAGGAACCGGGGAGCTGTTTTTT; d_call: TRBD2; cdr3_length: 14; j_call: TRBJ2-2; v_call: TRBV24-1; clone_size: few
cdr3_aa: CASSYSGFSGIYNEQFF; cdr3_nt: TGTGCCAGCAGTTACTCAGGTTTTAGCGGAATCTACAATGAGCAGTTCTTC; d_call: -; cdr3_length: 17; j_call: TRBJ2-1; v_call: TRBV6-2/TRBV6-3; clone_size: few
cdr3_aa: CASSEMGRAATEAFF; cdr3_nt: TGTGCCAGCAGTGAAATGGGCAGGGCAGCCACTGAAGCTTTCTTT; d_call: -; cdr3_length: 15; j_call: TRBJ1-1; v_call: TRBV2; clone_size: once
cdr3_aa: CASSQDLHQRTGELFF; cdr3_nt: TGTGCCAGCAGCCAAGATCTCCACCAACGGACCGGGGAGCTGTTTTTT; d_call: -; cdr3_length: 16; j_call: TRBJ2-2; v_call: TRBV3-1/TRBV3-2; clone_size: -
cdr3_aa: CAISESTGPYGYTF; cdr3_nt: TGTGCCATCAGTGAGAGTACAGGACCCTATGGCTACACCTTC; d_call: -; cdr3_length: 14; j_call: TRBJ1-2; v_call: TRBV10-3; clone_size: -
cdr3_aa: CASSPRTGRGNTIYF; cdr3_nt: TGTGCCAGCAGTCCCAGGACAGGGCGAGGAAACACCATATATTTT; d_call: TRBD1; cdr3_length: 15; j_call: TRBJ1-3; v_call: TRBV27; clone_size: -
cdr3_aa: CTSSTVAGGLTYEQYF; cdr3_nt: TGCACCAGCAGCACGGTAGCGGGAGGCTTAACCTACGAGCAGTACTTC; d_call: -; cdr3_length: 16; j_call: TRBJ2-7; v_call: TRBV1; clone_size: -
cdr3_aa: CASRHLTQRRGETQYF; cdr3_nt: TGTGCCAGCAGGCACCTAACCCAAAGACGGGGAGAGACCCAGTACTTC; d_call: -; cdr3_length: 16; j_call: TRBJ2-5; v_call: TRBV3-1/TRBV3-2; clone_size: few
cdr3_aa: CASSVDSSGNTIYF; cdr3_nt: TGTGCCAGCAGCGTAGACAGCTCTGGAAACACCATATATTTT; d_call: -; cdr3_length: 14; j_call: TRBJ1-3; v_call: TRBV11-2; clone_size: -
cdr3_aa: CASVGGDTDTQYF; cdr3_nt: TGTGCCAGCGTGGGAGGGGACACAGATACGCAGTATTTT; d_call: TRBD2; cdr3_length: 13; j_call: TRBJ2-3; v_call: TRBV12-3/TRBV12-4; clone_size: -
cdr3_aa: CASSLAGGRGNEQFF; cdr3_nt: TGTGCCAGCAGCTTAGCCGGCGGGCGCGGTAATGAGCAGTTCTTC; d_call: -; cdr3_length: 15; j_call: TRBJ2-1; v_call: TRBV7-2; clone_size: -
cdr3_aa: CASSGREFGETQYF; cdr3_nt: TGCGCCAGCAGCGGGCGTGAATTTGGGGAGACCCAGTACTTC; d_call: -; cdr3_length: 14; j_call: TRBJ2-5; v_call: TRBV5-1; clone_size: -